The 16 T cell receptor beta chains presented below share a single source sample, sequenced in a study of T cell responses to AZD1222 COVID-19 vaccine. Produced via immunoSEQ multiplex PCR; TCRdb's table is partial and in-frame only. The repertoire holds some 150,000 clones, with nearly 95% as singletons. Sample: peripheral blood, taken on day 0 of AZD1222 vaccination. The receptors were gathered from an adult in good health.

This clone has just a few counts. The rearrangement joins TRBV4-1 to TRBJ2-7, with D unresolved. The CDR3 covers 14 residues. Germline assignment: CDR1 MGHRA and CDR2 YSYEKL. Trimming pared 5 bases from V and 4 bases from J, leaving 15 bases between. CDR3 sequence reads: CASSKGMGSYEQYF. Here the CDR3 DNA reads TGCGCCAGCAGCAAAGGAATGGGTTCTTACGAGCAGTACTTC.

The chain combines TRBV24-1 with TRBJ2-3; 13 bases are shared with TRBD2. With 4 bases clipped from V and 4 bases from J, the junction kept 19 bases outside the gene matches. The CDR3 consists of 21 residues. From germline, CDR1 is KGHDR and CDR2 SFDVKD. The CDR3 sequence: CATSDSPDTGTSGILADTQYF. Written as DNA, the CDR3 is TGTGCCACCAGTGACTCCCCGGACACCGGGACTAGCGGGATCTTGGCAGATACGCAGTATTTT.

The rearrangement uses TRBV12-5 and TRBJ1-1; D gene unclear. V was shortened by 5 bases and J by 3 bases, with 7 bases between the two germline ends. The CDR3 sequence is 12 residues long. Germline values: CDR1 LGHNT, CDR2 FRNRAP. CDR3: CASGPSYTEAFF. Here the CDR3 DNA reads TGTGCTAGTGGTCCCTCGTACACTGAAGCTTTCTTT.

This clone was recorded only once. The chain joins TRBV5-5 to TRBJ1-1; a possible D gene is TRBD1 (5 bases). V shed 4 bases and J shed 5 bases, with 24 bases lying between them. This CDR3 spans 17 amino acids. Germline V gives CDR1 SGHKS, CDR2 YYEKEE (reference sequence). DNA of the CDR3: TGTGCCAGCAGCCTCCACGCAGGGAGGGGAACGAGAACTGAAGCTTTCTTT. Amino acids: CASSLHAGRGTRTEAFF.

The chain is built from TRBV19 and TRBJ1-1; D is perhaps TRBD1 (5 bases). CDR1 LNHDA and CDR2 SQIVND come from the germline V gene (reference sequence). V shed 6 bases and J shed 0 bases, with 17 bases lying between them. CDR3 size: 16 residues. CDR3 in amino acids: CASRPDRSPMNTEAFF. The CDR3 coding sequence is TGTGCCAGTAGACCCGACAGAAGTCCTATGAACACTGAAGCTTTCTTT. Variable domain in full (rest from reference TRBV19 and TRBJ1-1): DGGITQSPKYLFRKEGQNVTLSCEQNLNHDAMYWYRQDPGQGLRLIYYSQIVNDFQKGDIAEGYSVSREKKESFPLTVTSAQKNPTAFYLCASRPDRSPMNTEAFFGQGTRLTVV.

The chain combines TRBV6-6 with TRBJ1-5; D is uncertain. Trimming removed 2 bases at V and 6 bases at J, with 8 bases between. CDR3 length: 13 amino acids. Germline CDR1 reads MNHNY; CDR2 reads SVGAGI (reference sequence). The CDR3: CASSYGRAQPQHF. The CDR3 region has the DNA TGTGCCAGCAGTTACGGTAGGGCTCAGCCCCAGCATTTT.

The chain carries TRBV11-2 and TRBJ1-4; TRBD1 might be the D (6 bases). CDR3 length equals 17 residues. CDR1 is SGHAT, CDR2 FQNNGV, per germline. Trimming took off 2 bases at V and 0 bases at J, with 13 bases between the two ends. The CDR3 loop is CASSLKGVPTTNEKLFF. The CDR3 coding sequence is TGTGCCAGCAGCTTAAAGGGGGTTCCTACAACTAATGAAAAACTGTTTTTT.

The chain is built from TRBV2 and TRBJ1-3; perhaps TRBD1 as D (5 bases). Trimming removed 7 bases from V and 0 bases from J, with 10 bases in between. The CDR3 loop spans 14 amino acids. The V gene's germline CDR1 is SNHLY and CDR2 FYNNEI. The CDR3 here is CASKDTSSGNTIYF. As DNA, the CDR3 is TGTGCCAGCAAGGACACGAGCTCTGGAAACACCATATATTTT.

V and J are TRBV5-4 and TRBJ1-2, with D tentatively TRBD1 (6 bases). Trimming left V 4 bases short and J 3 bases short, with 16 bases between. The CDR3 has 15 residues. CDR1 and CDR2 (germline): SGHNT, YYREEE (reference sequence). The CDR3 reads CASSPGGGPYYGYTF. CDR3 DNA sequence: TGTGCCAGCAGCCCCGGCGGGGGGCCTTACTATGGCTACACCTTC.

This sequence joins TRBV7-9 and TRBJ1-4, with a tentative D call TRBD1 (6 bases). V was pared by 5 bases and J by 7 bases, with 17 bases between. The V gene's germline CDR1 is SEHNR and CDR2 FQNEAQ (reference sequence). The CDR3 loop spans 15 amino acids. The CDR3 spells CASSPRGAGVEKLFF. CDR3 sequence (DNA): TGTGCCAGCAGCCCTAGGGGGGCCGGTGTTGAAAAACTGTTTTTT.

The genes are TRBV13 and TRBJ2-1, with 10 bases lining up with TRBD2. CDR1 PRHDT and CDR2 FYEKMQ come from the germline V gene (reference sequence). This CDR3 spans 12 amino acids. V trimming: 5 bases; J trimming: 10 bases; junction bases outside the gene matches: 2. The CDR3 loop is CASSPTSGEQFF. The CDR3 bases are TGTGCCAGCAGCCCGACTAGCGGGGAGCAGTTCTTC. Variable domain in full (rest from reference TRBV13 and TRBJ2-1): AAGVIQSPRHLIKEKRETATLKCYPIPRHDTVYWYQQGPGQDPQFLISFYEKMQSDKGSIPDRFSAQQFSDYHSELNMSSLELGDSALYFCASSPTSGEQFFGPGTRLTVL.

V and J are TRBV7-2 and TRBJ2-1, with unresolved D. CDR1 is SGHTA and CDR2 is FQGNSA in the germline V gene. V lost 1 base and J lost 7, with 11 bases in between. The CDR3 contains 14 residues. Here the CDR3 reads CASSLGTGPNEQFF. The CDR3 nucleotides are TGTGCCAGCAGCTTAGGGACGGGCCCAAATGAGCAGTTCTTC.

V gene TRBV29-1 combines with J gene TRBJ1-1, with 8 bases identical to TRBD1. The CDR3 is 16 residues long. J was trimmed by 3 bases and V by 1 base; bases with no gene match: 10. Germline CDR1 is SQVTM and CDR2 is ANQGSEA. The CDR3 coding sequence is TGCAGCGTTGAAGGGGGCAGGGGGCTACAGGACACTGAAGCTTTCTTT. Translation gives CSVEGGRGLQDTEAFF. Full variable domain (outside the CDR3, taken from reference TRBV29-1 and TRBJ1-1): SAVISQKPSRDICQRGTSLTIQCQVDSQVTMMFWYRQQPGQSLTLIATANQGSEATYESGFVIDKFPISRPNLTFSTLTVSNMSPEDSSIYLCSVEGGRGLQDTEAFFGQGTRLTVV.

V usage is TRBV6-5 and J usage is TRBJ1-2; D unclear. Germline V gene sequence: CDR1 MNHEY, CDR2 SVGAGI. The CDR3 is 13 residues long. Between the trimmed V and J ends, which lost 6 bases and 4 bases, there was a span of 12 bases. The CDR3 DNA is TGTGCCAGCAGGCTCTGGGAGAGCTATGGCTACACCTTC. The encoded protein is CASRLWESYGYTF.

The CDR3 DNA sequence: TGTGCCAGCAGCGTACTAGCGGGTGTCCAAGAGACCCAGTACTTC. This translates into CASSVLAGVQETQYF. The chain has TRBV9 and TRBJ2-5; 8 positions agree with TRBD2. The CDR3 length is 15 residues. V shed 1 base and J 1 base; nucleotides not matched to a gene: 3. Per germline, CDR1 SGDLS and CDR2 YYNGEE.

The V gene is TRBV3-1 (or the pseudogene TRBV3-2), the J gene TRBJ2-2, with D maybe TRBD1 (5 bases). The CDR3 extends over 14 amino acids. From germline, CDR1 is LGHDT and CDR2 YNNKEL (reference sequence). Trimming took off 4 bases at V and 4 bases at J, with 10 bases between the two ends. Here the CDR3 DNA reads TGTGCCAGCAGCCCGACAGTACTCACCGGGGAGCTGTTTTTT. The encoded protein is CASSPTVLTGELFF.